The T cell receptor (beta chain) described here comes from a study of blood T cell repertoires in COVID-19. At the level of the study: PBMCs, B-cell-depleted T cells, or T cells were the source of the cDNA or gDNA that made up the material.

Assay: immunoSEQ multiplex PCR; the TCRdb copy retains only in-frame clones and omits some. The sample has approximately 300,000 clones; roughly 88% are singletons. The source of this sequence is a woman aged 45-59 years with acute or convalescent COVID-19. Sequencing was performed on peripheral blood.

The CDR3 is CASSSSPGTDDYEQYF. As DNA, the CDR3 is TGTGCCAGCAGCTCCTCCCCCGGGACAGACGACTACGAGCAGTACTTC. J is TRBJ2-7 and V is TRBV11-3; 7 bases map to TRBD1. This CDR3 is 16 amino acids long. Germline values: CDR1 SGHNT, CDR2 YENEEA. J gave up 3 bases and V 4 bases, and 12 bases lay outside the gene matches.